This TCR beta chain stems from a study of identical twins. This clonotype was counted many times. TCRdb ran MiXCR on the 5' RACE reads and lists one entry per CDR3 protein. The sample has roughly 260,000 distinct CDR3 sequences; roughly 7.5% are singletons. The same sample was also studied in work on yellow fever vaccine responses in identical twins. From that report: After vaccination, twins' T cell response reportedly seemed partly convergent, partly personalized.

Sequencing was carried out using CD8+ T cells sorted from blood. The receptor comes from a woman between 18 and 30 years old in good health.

The CDR3 sequence is CASRQAGASGGWTQYF. The DNA for the CDR3 is TGTGCCAGCAGACAAGCGGGAGCTTCTGGTGGCTGGACCCAGTACTTC. This chain connects TRBV7-9 to TRBJ2-5; 8 bases align to TRBD2. This CDR3 contains 16 residues. J was trimmed by 7 bases and V by 6 bases; bases with no gene match: 16. The germline V gene has CDR1 SEHNR and CDR2 FQNEAQ (reference sequence).